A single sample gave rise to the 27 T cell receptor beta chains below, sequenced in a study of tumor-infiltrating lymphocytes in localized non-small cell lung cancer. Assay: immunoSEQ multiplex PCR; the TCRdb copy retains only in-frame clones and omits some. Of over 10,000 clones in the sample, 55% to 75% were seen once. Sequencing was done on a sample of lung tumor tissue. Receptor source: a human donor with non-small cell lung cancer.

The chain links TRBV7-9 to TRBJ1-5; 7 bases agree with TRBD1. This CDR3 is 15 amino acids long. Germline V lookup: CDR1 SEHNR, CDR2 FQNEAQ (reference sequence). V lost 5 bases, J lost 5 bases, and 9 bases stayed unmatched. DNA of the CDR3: TGTGCCAGCAGCAAAACAGGGGTCGGGGATCAGCCCCAGCATTTT. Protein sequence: CASSKTGVGDQPQHF. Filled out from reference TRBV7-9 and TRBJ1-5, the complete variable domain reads DTGVSQNPRHKITKRGQNVTFRCDPISEHNRLYWYRQTLGQGPEFLTYFQNEAQLEKSRLLSDRFSAERPKGSFSTLEIQRTEQGDSAMYLCASSKTGVGDQPQHFGDGTRLSIL.

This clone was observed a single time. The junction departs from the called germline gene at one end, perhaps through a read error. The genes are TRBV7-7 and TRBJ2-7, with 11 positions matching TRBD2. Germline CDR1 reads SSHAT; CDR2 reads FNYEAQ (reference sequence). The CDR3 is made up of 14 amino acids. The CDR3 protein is CASSQGTSGYEQYF. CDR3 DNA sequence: TGTGCTAGCAGCCAAGGGACTAGCGGCTACGAGCAGTACTTC.

CDR3 nucleotide sequence: TGTGCCACCAGCAGTTTCCCCTTGAGGACTGAAGCTTTCTTT. As protein: CATSSFPLRTEAFF. This chain connects TRBV15 to TRBJ1-1; D remains ambiguous. CDR1 is LNHNV, CDR2 YYDKDF, per germline (reference sequence). V dropped 3 bases and J dropped 5 bases, with 13 bases sitting between them. This CDR3 spans 14 amino acids.

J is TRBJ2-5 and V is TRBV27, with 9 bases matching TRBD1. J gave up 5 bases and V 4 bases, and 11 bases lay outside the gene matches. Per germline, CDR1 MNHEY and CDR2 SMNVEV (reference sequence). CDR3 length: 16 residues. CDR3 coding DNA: TGTGCCAGCAGTTCCTACGTGACAGGGGGAGTGGAGACCCAGTACTTC. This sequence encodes CASSSYVTGGVETQYF.

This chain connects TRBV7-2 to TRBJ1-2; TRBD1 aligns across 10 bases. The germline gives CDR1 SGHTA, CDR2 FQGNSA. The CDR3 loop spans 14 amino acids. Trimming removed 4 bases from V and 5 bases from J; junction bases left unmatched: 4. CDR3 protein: CASSSQGQGYGYTF. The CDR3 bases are TGTGCCAGCAGCTCACAGGGACAGGGGTATGGCTACACCTTC.

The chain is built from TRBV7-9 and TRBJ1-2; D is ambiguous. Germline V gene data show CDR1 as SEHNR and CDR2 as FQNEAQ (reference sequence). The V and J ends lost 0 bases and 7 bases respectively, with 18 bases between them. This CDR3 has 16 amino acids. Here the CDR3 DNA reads TGTGCCAGCAGCTTAGCGAGGCCGGAATGGAGGTTTGGCTACACCTTC. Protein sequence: CASSLARPEWRFGYTF.

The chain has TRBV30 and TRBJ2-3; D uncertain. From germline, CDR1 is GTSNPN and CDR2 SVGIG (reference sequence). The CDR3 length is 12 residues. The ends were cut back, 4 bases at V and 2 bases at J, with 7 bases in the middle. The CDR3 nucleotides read TGTGCCTGGATTGGGTCCACAGATACGCAGTATTTT. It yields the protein CAWIGSTDTQYF.

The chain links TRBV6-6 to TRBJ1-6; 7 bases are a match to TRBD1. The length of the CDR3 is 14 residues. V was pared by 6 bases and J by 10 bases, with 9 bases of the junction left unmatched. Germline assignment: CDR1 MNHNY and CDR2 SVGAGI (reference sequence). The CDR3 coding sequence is TGTGCCAGCAGGCCTTCCGGGACAGTCTCACCCCTCCACTTT. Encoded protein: CASRPSGTVSPLHF.

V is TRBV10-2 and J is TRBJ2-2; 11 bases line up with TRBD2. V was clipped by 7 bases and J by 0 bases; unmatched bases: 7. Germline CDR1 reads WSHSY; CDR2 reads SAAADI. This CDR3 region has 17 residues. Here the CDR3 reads CASIPRLAGSNTGELFF. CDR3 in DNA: TGCGCCAGCATCCCCCGACTAGCGGGGTCGAACACCGGGGAGCTGTTTTTT.

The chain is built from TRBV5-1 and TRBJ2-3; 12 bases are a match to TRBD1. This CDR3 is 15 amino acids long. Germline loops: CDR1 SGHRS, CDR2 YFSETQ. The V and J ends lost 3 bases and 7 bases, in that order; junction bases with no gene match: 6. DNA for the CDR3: TGCGCCAGCAGCTCGGGACAGGGGGCTCAGTATACGCAGTATTTT. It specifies CASSSGQGAQYTQYF.

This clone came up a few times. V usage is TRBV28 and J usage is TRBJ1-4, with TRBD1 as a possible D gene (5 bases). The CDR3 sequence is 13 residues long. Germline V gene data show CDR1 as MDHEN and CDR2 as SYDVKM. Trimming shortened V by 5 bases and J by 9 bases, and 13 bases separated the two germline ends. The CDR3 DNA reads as TGTGCCAGCAGTACACTAGGGGTGAAAAAACTGTTTTTT. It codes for CASSTLGVKKLFF.

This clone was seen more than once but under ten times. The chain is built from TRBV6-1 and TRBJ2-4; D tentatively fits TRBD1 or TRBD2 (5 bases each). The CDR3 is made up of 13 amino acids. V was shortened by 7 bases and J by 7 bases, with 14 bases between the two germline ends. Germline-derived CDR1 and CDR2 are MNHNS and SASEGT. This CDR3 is CASTLYGANIQYF. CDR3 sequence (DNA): TGTGCCAGCACCCTCTACGGGGCCAACATTCAGTACTTC.

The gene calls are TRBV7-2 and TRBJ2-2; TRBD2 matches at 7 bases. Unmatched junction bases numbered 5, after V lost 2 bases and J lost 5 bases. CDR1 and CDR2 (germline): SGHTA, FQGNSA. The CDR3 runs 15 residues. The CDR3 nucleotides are TGTGCCAGCAGCTTATTGCCTAGCGGAACCGGGGAGCTGTTTTTT. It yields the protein CASSLLPSGTGELFF.

CDR3: CATSREFYEQYF. The CDR3 DNA reads TGTGCCACCAGCAGGGAATTCTACGAGCAGTACTTC. The chain links TRBV15 to TRBJ2-7; D unclear. The CDR3 totals 12 residues. Germline V gives CDR1 LNHNV, CDR2 YYDKDF (reference sequence). The V end lost 3 bases, the J end lost 3 bases, and 6 bases lay between the germline ends.

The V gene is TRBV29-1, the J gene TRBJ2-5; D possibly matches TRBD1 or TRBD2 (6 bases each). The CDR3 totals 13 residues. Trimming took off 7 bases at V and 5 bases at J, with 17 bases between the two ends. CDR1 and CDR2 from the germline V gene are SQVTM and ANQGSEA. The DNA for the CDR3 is TGCAGCGCCGATAGGGGGGCGGGTGAGACCCAGTACTTC. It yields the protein CSADRGAGETQYF.

The CDR3 protein is CASSLEGVQETQYF. In DNA form, the CDR3 reads TGTGCCAGCAGCTTGGAAGGGGTCCAAGAGACCCAGTACTTC. The V gene is TRBV5-6, the J gene TRBJ2-5; TRBD1 is a possible D gene (5 bases). Per germline, CDR1 SGHDT and CDR2 YYEEEE. The V and J ends lost 0 bases and 1 base respectively, with 7 bases between them. This CDR3 has 14 residues.

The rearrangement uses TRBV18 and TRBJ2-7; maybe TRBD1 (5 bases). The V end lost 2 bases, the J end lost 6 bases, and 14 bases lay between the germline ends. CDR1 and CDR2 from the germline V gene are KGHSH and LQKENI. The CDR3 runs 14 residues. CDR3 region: CASSPTPVGVEQYF. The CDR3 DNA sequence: TGTGCCAGCTCACCAACCCCCGTAGGGGTCGAGCAGTACTTC.

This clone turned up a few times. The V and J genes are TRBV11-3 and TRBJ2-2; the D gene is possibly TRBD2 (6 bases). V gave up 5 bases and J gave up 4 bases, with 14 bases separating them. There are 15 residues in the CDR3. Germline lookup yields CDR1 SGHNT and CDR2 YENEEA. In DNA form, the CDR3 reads TGTGCCAGCAGCCCTAGAGGGACTGGCACCGGGGAGCTGTTTTTT. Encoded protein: CASSPRGTGTGELFF.

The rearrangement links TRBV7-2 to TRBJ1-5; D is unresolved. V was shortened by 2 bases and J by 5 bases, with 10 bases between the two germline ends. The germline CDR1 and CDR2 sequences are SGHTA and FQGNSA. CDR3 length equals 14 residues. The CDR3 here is CASSLMESYQPQHF. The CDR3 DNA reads TGTGCCAGCAGCTTAATGGAATCCTATCAGCCCCAGCATTTT.

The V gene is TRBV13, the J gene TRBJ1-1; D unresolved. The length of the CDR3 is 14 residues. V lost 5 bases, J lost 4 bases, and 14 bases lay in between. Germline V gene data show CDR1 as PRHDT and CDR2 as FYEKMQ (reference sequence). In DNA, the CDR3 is TGTGCCAGCAGCGGCTCGGACGAGGTCACTGAAGCTTTCTTT. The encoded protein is CASSGSDEVTEAFF.

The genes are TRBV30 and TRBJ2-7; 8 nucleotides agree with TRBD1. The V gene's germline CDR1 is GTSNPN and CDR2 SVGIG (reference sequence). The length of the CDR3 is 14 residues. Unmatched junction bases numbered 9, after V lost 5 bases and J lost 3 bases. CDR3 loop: CAWDRTGTNYEQYF. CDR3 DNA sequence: TGTGCCTGGGACCGGACAGGGACCAACTACGAGCAGTACTTC.

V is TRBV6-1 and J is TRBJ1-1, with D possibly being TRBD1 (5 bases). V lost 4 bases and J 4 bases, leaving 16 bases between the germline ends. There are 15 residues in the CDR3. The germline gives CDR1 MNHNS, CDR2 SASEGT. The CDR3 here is CASSVLNLGGTEAFF. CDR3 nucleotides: TGTGCCAGCAGTGTTCTAAACCTGGGGGGCACTGAAGCTTTCTTT.

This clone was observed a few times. The CDR3, as DNA: TGTGCCAGCAGCTATGTACGGTACTACGAGCAGTACTTC. Protein: CASSYVRYYEQYF. The chain uses TRBV6-6 and TRBJ2-7; no firm D call. Germline CDR1 is MNHNY and CDR2 is SVGAGI (reference sequence). V dropped 6 bases and J dropped 3 bases, with 12 bases sitting between them. The CDR3 contains 13 residues.

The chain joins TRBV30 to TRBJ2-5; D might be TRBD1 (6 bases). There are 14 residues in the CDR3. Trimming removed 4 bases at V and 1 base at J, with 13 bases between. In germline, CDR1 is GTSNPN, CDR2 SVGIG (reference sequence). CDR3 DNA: TGTGCCTGGATTCTACAGGGAGTCCAAGAGACCCAGTACTTC. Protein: CAWILQGVQETQYF.

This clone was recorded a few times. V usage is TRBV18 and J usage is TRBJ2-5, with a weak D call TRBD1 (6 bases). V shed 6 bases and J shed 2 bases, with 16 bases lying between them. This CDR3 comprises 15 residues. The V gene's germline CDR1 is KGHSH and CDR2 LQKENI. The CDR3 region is CASSVSGTTQETQYF. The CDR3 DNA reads TGTGCCAGCTCGGTCTCCGGGACAACACAAGAGACCCAGTACTTC.

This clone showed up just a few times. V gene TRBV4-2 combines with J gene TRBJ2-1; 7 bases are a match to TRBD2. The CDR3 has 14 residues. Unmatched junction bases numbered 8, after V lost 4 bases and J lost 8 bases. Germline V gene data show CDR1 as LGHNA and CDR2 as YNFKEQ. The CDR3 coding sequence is TGTGCCAGCAGCCCCGGTCGGGGGGTCGATGAGCAGTTCTTC. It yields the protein CASSPGRGVDEQFF.

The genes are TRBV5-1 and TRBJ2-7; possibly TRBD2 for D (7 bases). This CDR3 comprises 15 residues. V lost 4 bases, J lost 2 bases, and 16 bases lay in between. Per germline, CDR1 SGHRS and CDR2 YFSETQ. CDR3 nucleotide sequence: TGCGCCAGCAGCCTGGGGAGGGGGATCGCCTACGAGCAGTACTTC. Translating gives CASSLGRGIAYEQYF.